The 7 T cell receptor beta chains reported below all come from one sample, sequenced in a study of T cells in Graves' hyperthyroidism and ophthalmopathy. RNA transcripts were the template for amplifying TCR beta CDR3 regions. The HTBI set primed first-round TCR CDR3 RT-PCR. TCRdb re-called the multiplex PCR reads with MiXCR, one entry per CDR3 protein. Of fewer than 600,000 distinct CDR3 sequences listed, approximately 14% are singletons. The sequenced sample was blood. Source of these receptors: a woman between 40 and 55 years old with Graves' hyperthyroidism.

The chain combines TRBV9 with TRBJ1-4; the D is unclear. The CDR3 consists of 15 residues. CDR1 and CDR2 (germline): SGDLS, YYNGEE. The ends were cut back, 4 bases at V and 5 bases at J, with 15 bases in the middle. CDR3 in amino acids: CASSPGLQPNEKLFF. CDR3 in DNA: TGTGCCAGCAGCCCAGGACTACAGCCGAATGAAAAACTGTTTTTT.

This clonotype was seen repeatedly, ten times or more. CDR3 nucleotides: TGCGCCAGCAGCTTGGAACAGGCGGTTAGGTCGGGTGAGCAGTTCTTC. Its protein is CASSLEQAVRSGEQFF. J is TRBJ2-1 and V is TRBV5-1; D is perhaps TRBD1 (5 bases). The V gene lost 0 bases and the J gene lost 9 bases, with 19 bases spanning the gap. From germline, CDR1 is SGHRS and CDR2 YFSETQ. CDR3 size: 16 residues.

This clonotype came up many times. The chain joins TRBV5-1 to TRBJ2-7; D may be TRBD2 (6 bases). The CDR3 spans 13 residues. Trimming shortened V by 4 bases and J by 0 bases, and 8 bases separated the two germline ends. Germline CDR1 is SGHRS and CDR2 is YFSETQ. The CDR3 nucleotides read TGCGCCAGCAGCGGGGGACTCTCCTACGAGCAGTACTTC. Translation gives CASSGGLSYEQYF. Looking up the rest from reference TRBV5-1 and TRBJ2-7 gives the full variable domain: KAGVTQTPRYLIKTRGQQVTLSCSPISGHRSVSWYQQTPGQGLQFLFEYFSETQRNKGNFPGRFSGRQFSNSRSEMNVSTLELGDSALYLCASSGGLSYEQYFGPGTRLTVT.

Many counts were recorded for this clonotype. The chain recombines TRBV27 with TRBJ2-4, with a tentative D call TRBD1 (6 bases). Trimming removed 5 bases at V and 1 base at J, with 6 bases between. The CDR3 sequence is 13 residues long. Germline CDR1 reads MNHEY; CDR2 reads SMNVEV (reference sequence). CDR3 sequence reads: CASSGQAKNIQYF. CDR3 nucleotides: TGTGCCAGCAGTGGACAGGCCAAAAACATTCAGTACTTC.

The rearrangement links TRBV3-1 to TRBJ2-1, with TRBD2 matching 12 bases. CDR1 and CDR2 (germline): LGHDT, YNNKEL (reference sequence). V lost 2 bases, J lost 0 bases, and 5 bases stayed unmatched. The CDR3 is made up of 18 amino acids. The CDR3 region is CASSQNLAGGGSYNEQFF. CDR3 nucleotide sequence: TGTGCCAGCAGCCAAAACCTAGCGGGAGGGGGCTCCTACAATGAGCAGTTCTTC.

This clonotype was recorded at least ten times. The genes are TRBV6-5 and TRBJ1-4, with unresolved D. Between the trimmed V and J ends, which lost 0 bases and 5 bases, there was a span of 7 bases. The CDR3 covers 14 residues. Germline V gene sequence: CDR1 MNHEY, CDR2 SVGAGI. CDR3 protein: CASSYSAENEKLFF. The CDR3 DNA is TGTGCCAGCAGTTACTCGGCGGAGAATGAAAAACTGTTTTTT.

In this sample, this clonotype turned up many times. The chain links TRBV5-1 to TRBJ2-1, with 10 bases lining up with TRBD2. Germline V lookup: CDR1 SGHRS, CDR2 YFSETQ. Trimming took 4 bases from V and 0 from J; bases not matched to a gene: 7. The CDR3 is 17 amino acids. CDR3 loop: CASSQGLAASSYNEQFF. DNA for the CDR3: TGCGCCAGCAGCCAAGGACTAGCGGCGAGCTCCTACAATGAGCAGTTCTTC.